The 10 T cell receptor beta chains below were found in one sample sequenced in a study of control samples from healthy donors and cancer patients. Produced via immunoSEQ multiplex PCR; TCRdb's table is partial and in-frame only. The profile covers 100,000 to 150,000 clones, with 80% to 95% appearing a single time and 4.5% to 7% taken by the ten largest. The sequenced material came from blood. The receptors derive from a man aged 18 to 35 in good health.

The chain links TRBV2 to TRBJ1-5, with 8 bases aligning to TRBD1. V lost 5 bases, J lost 4 bases, and 4 bases stayed unmatched. Germline V gene lookup returns CDR1 SNHLY and CDR2 FYNNEI. This CDR3 contains 14 residues. Here the CDR3 reads CASSPDRGNQPQHF. CDR3 nucleotide sequence: TGTGCCAGCAGTCCCGACAGGGGAAATCAGCCCCAGCATTTT.

A note on this clone: This could be a read error, since a much larger clone is one nucleotide away. V and J are TRBV6-4 and TRBJ2-6; D remains ambiguous. CDR3 size: 14 residues. V lost 2 bases and J lost 0, with 2 bases in between. Germline loops: CDR1 MRHNA, CDR2 SNTAGT. In DNA form, the CDR3 reads TGTGCCAGCAGTGACAACTCTGGGGCCAACGTCCTGACTTTC. Encoded protein: CASSDNSGANVLTF.

This clone was found once. The rearrangement joins TRBV18 to TRBJ2-3; no firm D call. V lost 2 bases and J lost 2, with 5 bases in between. The V gene's germline CDR1 is KGHSH and CDR2 LQKENI. The CDR3 length is 13 residues. The DNA of the CDR3 is TGTGCCAGCTCACCAGGGAACACAGATACGCAGTATTTT. Its protein product is CASSPGNTDTQYF. The full variable domain, rest sourced from reference TRBV18 and TRBJ2-3, is NAGVMQNPRHLVRRRGQEARLRCSPMKGHSHVYWYRQLPEEGLKFMVYLQKENIIDESGMPKERFSAEFPKEGPSILRIQQVVRGDSAAYFCASSPGNTDTQYFGPGTRLTVL.

This chain joins TRBV14 and TRBJ1-3, with no clear D. The germline V gene encodes CDR1 SGHDN and CDR2 FVKESK. V shed 0 bases and J shed 4 bases, with 4 bases lying between them. This CDR3 is 13 amino acids long. CDR3 DNA: TGTGCCAGCAGCCAAGATCCGGGAAACACCATATATTTT. Protein sequence: CASSQDPGNTIYF.

The CDR3 region is CASSPLLVGYEQYF. CDR3 nucleotide sequence: TGTGCCAGCAGCCCCCTCCTGGTTGGCTACGAGCAGTACTTC. The rearrangement uses TRBV9 and TRBJ2-7; D is ambiguous. The V and J ends lost 4 bases and 3 bases respectively, with 14 bases between them. There are 14 residues in the CDR3. Germline V gene data show CDR1 as SGDLS and CDR2 as YYNGEE. Full variable domain (missing parts from reference TRBV9 and TRBJ2-7): DSGVTQTPKHLITATGQRVTLRCSPRSGDLSVYWYQQSLDQGLQFLIQYYNGEERAKGNILERFSAQQFPDLHSELNLSSLELGDSALYFCASSPLLVGYEQYFGPGTRLTVT.

The chain uses TRBV18 and TRBJ2-6; D possibly corresponds to TRBD1 (6 bases). V gave up 3 bases and J gave up 2 bases, with 8 bases separating them. The CDR3 spans 15 residues. Looked up from germline, CDR1 is KGHSH and CDR2 is LQKENI. CDR3 sequence: CASSPKGAGANVLTF. CDR3 nucleotides: TGTGCCAGCTCACCGAAGGGGGCTGGGGCCAACGTCCTGACTTTC.

This rearrangement joins TRBV15 to TRBJ1-2, with D hard to call. Germline lookup yields CDR1 LNHNV and CDR2 YYDKDF (reference sequence). Between the trimmed V and J ends, which lost 3 bases and 4 bases, there was a span of 15 bases. CDR3 length: 15 amino acids. CDR3: CATSSDLGGSYGYTF. For the CDR3, the DNA is TGTGCCACCAGCAGTGACTTAGGTGGAAGCTATGGCTACACCTTC. Complete variable domain (other parts from reference TRBV15 and TRBJ1-2): DAMVIQNPRYQVTQFGKPVTLSCSQTLNHNVMYWYQQKSSQAPKLLFHYYDKDFNNEADTPDNFQSRRPNTSFCFLDIRSPGLGDTAMYLCATSSDLGGSYGYTFGSGTRLTVV.

This CDR3 is CASSYPGGGLNEQFF. The CDR3 nucleotides are TGTGCCAGCAGCTACCCTGGCGGGGGACTCAATGAGCAGTTCTTC. The rearrangement joins TRBV7-2 to TRBJ2-1, with 7 bases aligning to TRBD2. J lost 6 bases, V lost 4 bases, and 9 bases had no gene match. Germline V gene data show CDR1 as SGHTA and CDR2 as FQGNSA. There are 15 residues in the CDR3.

This sequence joins TRBV24-1 and TRBJ1-5; the D gene is possibly TRBD1 (6 bases). V was pared by 8 bases and J by 6 bases, with 10 bases between. The germline CDR1 and CDR2 sequences are KGHDR and SFDVKD. The CDR3 covers 12 residues. This CDR3 is CATTRGLQPQHF. Here the CDR3 DNA reads TGTGCCACCACCAGGGGCCTTCAGCCCCAGCATTTT.

This chain links TRBV21-1 with TRBJ1-2. TRBV21-1 represents a pseudogene. The CDR3 is 14 residues long. Here the CDR3 reads CASSSGEERDGYTF. The CDR3 region has the DNA TGTGCCAGCAGCTCCGGAGAAGAGAGGGATGGCTACACCTTC.